What follows are 24 T cell receptor beta chains derived from one specimen sequenced in a study of shared clonotypes between healthy human individuals. Assay used: immunoSEQ multiplex PCR; TCRdb lists only in-frame clones, some missing. This sample has over a million clones, with 65% to 80% found just once. The sample taken for sequencing was memory CD4+ T cells sorted from blood. Subset described: CD45RA-negative fraction. The source of these receptors is a man between 18 and 35 years old in good health.

This clone came up a few times. The rearrangement uses TRBV14 and TRBJ1-2; 8 nucleotides agree with TRBD1. The CDR3 contains 14 residues. The V segment lost 4 bases and the J segment 4 bases; nucleotides outside the gene matches: 5. CDR1 and CDR2 (germline): SGHDN, FVKESK. The CDR3 loop is CASSLTGESYGYTF. DNA of the CDR3: TGTGCCAGCAGCCTGACAGGGGAGAGCTATGGCTACACCTTC.

This clone has just one count. The chain has TRBV6-6 and TRBJ2-7; 7 bases fit TRBD2. J gave up 5 bases and V 2 bases, and 9 bases lay outside the gene matches. Germline-derived CDR1 and CDR2 are MNHNY and SVGAGI (reference sequence). The CDR3 runs to 15 residues. CDR3 region: CASSYREARRNEQYF. For the CDR3, the DNA is TGTGCCAGCAGTTACCGGGAGGCCCGCAGGAACGAGCAGTACTTC.

The chain recombines TRBV9 with TRBJ2-2; D is undetermined. This CDR3 comprises 15 residues. Germline V CDR1 and CDR2: SGDLS, YYNGEE. Deletions cut 0 bases from V and 4 bases from J, with 10 bases between. CDR3 residues: CASSVDQLSTGELFF. The CDR3 DNA follows: TGTGCCAGCAGCGTAGACCAATTAAGCACCGGGGAGCTGTTTTTT.

This clone was counted only a few times. This sample also contains other DNA sequences that code for the same CDR3. The genes are TRBV7-9 and TRBJ1-3; D might be TRBD1 (5 bases). The CDR3 consists of 14 residues. The V and J ends lost 5 bases and 1 base respectively, with 9 bases between them. Germline-derived CDR1 and CDR2 are SEHNR and FQNEAQ (reference sequence). The CDR3 here is CASSLAGSGNTIYF. CDR3 bases: TGTGCCAGCAGCCTGGCAGGGTCTGGAAACACCATATATTTT.

V is TRBV5-6 and J is TRBJ1-4; tentatively, D is TRBD1 (5 bases). Trimming left V 4 bases short and J 7 bases short, with 23 bases between. The V gene's germline CDR1 is SGHDT and CDR2 YYEEEE. This CDR3 is built from 17 residues. The CDR3 spells CASSPKSGPGVREKLFF. CDR3 nucleotides: TGTGCCAGCAGCCCAAAAAGCGGTCCGGGGGTGCGTGAAAAACTGTTTTTT.

V and J are TRBV9 and TRBJ2-5; 8 nucleotides align to TRBD1. Per germline, CDR1 SGDLS and CDR2 YYNGEE. J was trimmed by 4 bases and V by 4 bases; bases with no gene match: 6. The length of the CDR3 is 14 residues. This CDR3 is CASSPRQGRETQYF. In DNA form, the CDR3 reads TGTGCCAGCAGCCCACGACAGGGGCGAGAGACCCAGTACTTC.

The table lists this clone with a few counts. The chain joins TRBV28 to TRBJ1-4; 9 bases are shared with TRBD1. Germline CDR1 and CDR2: MDHEN and SYDVKM. J was trimmed by 3 bases and V by 6 bases; bases with no gene match: 2. This CDR3 comprises 14 residues. The DNA of the CDR3 is TGTGCCAGCAGACGACAGGGGGCTAATGAAAAACTGTTTTTT. This encodes CASRRQGANEKLFF.

V is TRBV10-3 and J is TRBJ1-1, with D perhaps TRBD1 (5 bases). The CDR3 contains 15 residues. Germline V gene lookup returns CDR1 ENHRY and CDR2 SYGVKD. Trimming stripped 2 bases from V and 4 bases from J, with 14 bases between. The CDR3 region has the DNA TGTGCCATCAGTGAGGGATTTCCGGGGGGCACTGAAGCTTTCTTT. Translated, it gives CAISEGFPGGTEAFF.

For the CDR3, the DNA is TGTGCCATCAGGAAGGACAATGAGCAGTTCTTC. It yields the protein CAIRKDNEQFF. V and J are TRBV10-3 and TRBJ2-1; D not certain. V lost 6 bases to trimming and J lost 5 bases, with 5 bases between them. Germline CDR1 is ENHRY and CDR2 is SYGVKD. The CDR3 has 11 residues.

This rearrangement joins TRBV10-3 to TRBJ1-4; 12 bases are a match to TRBD1. This CDR3 spans 15 amino acids. Germline trimming cut 6 bases from V and 6 bases from J; bases unmatched to any gene: 5. CDR1 and CDR2 (germline): ENHRY, SYGVKD. The CDR3 DNA is TGTGCCATCAGCGCGGGACAGGGGGCGGATGAAAAACTGTTTTTT. This gives the protein CAISAGQGADEKLFF.

The rearrangement uses TRBV28 and TRBJ2-5, with TRBD1 matching over 7 bases. The CDR3 is 16 amino acids. Trimming at V came to 3 bases and at J to 5 bases, leaving 12 bases not matched to a gene. The germline gives CDR1 MDHEN, CDR2 SYDVKM. CDR3 sequence (DNA): TGTGCCAGCAGTTTTTGGGGACAGTACACGGCCGAGACCCAGTACTTC. Encoded protein: CASSFWGQYTAETQYF.

The chain links TRBV28 to TRBJ1-3; D ambiguous. The CDR3 extends over 15 amino acids. Trimming pared 3 bases from V and 1 base from J, leaving 10 bases between. CDR1 MDHEN and CDR2 SYDVKM come from the germline V gene. CDR3 region: CASSFGRRSGNTIYF. The CDR3 nucleotides are TGTGCCAGCAGTTTTGGCCGAAGGTCTGGAAACACCATATATTTT.

The V call is TRBV5-6, the J call TRBJ1-2; TRBD1 aligns across 7 bases. J was trimmed by 7 bases and V by 4 bases; bases with no gene match: 10. CDR1 SGHDT and CDR2 YYEEEE come from the germline V gene. This CDR3 spans 14 amino acids. CDR3 bases: TGTGCCAGCAGCCCGGGGAGAGGGGGCGGTGGCTACACCTTC. Its translation: CASSPGRGGGGYTF.

The V and J genes are TRBV28 and TRBJ2-7; 7 bases align to TRBD1. Germline trimming cut 10 bases from V and 6 bases from J; bases unmatched to any gene: 12. Germline loops: CDR1 MDHEN, CDR2 SYDVKM. The CDR3 is 13 residues long. The CDR3 is CAIQTGLRVEQYF. For the CDR3, the DNA is TGTGCCATTCAGACAGGGCTGAGGGTCGAGCAGTACTTC.

This sequence joins TRBV9 and TRBJ2-3; 8 bases map to TRBD1. The CDR3 totals 16 residues. The V and J ends lost 4 bases and 1 base, in that order; junction bases with no gene match: 8. CDR1 and CDR2 from the germline V gene are SGDLS and YYNGEE. The CDR3 is CASSLRTGMGTDTQYF. The CDR3 nucleotides read TGTGCCAGCAGCCTTAGGACAGGGATGGGCACAGATACGCAGTATTTT.

The chain joins TRBV18 to TRBJ2-1; D not resolved. Trimming shortened V by 6 bases and J by 8 bases, and 8 bases separated the two germline ends. The CDR3 sequence is 11 residues long. Germline CDR1 reads KGHSH; CDR2 reads LQKENI. This CDR3 reads CASSSADEQFF. The CDR3 DNA reads as TGTGCCAGCTCTTCGGCAGATGAGCAGTTCTTC.

This sequence joins TRBV11-2 and TRBJ1-3; 7 nucleotides line up with TRBD1. Per the germline V gene, CDR1 is SGHAT and CDR2 is FQNNGV. The CDR3 runs to 16 residues. V was pared by 3 bases and J by 0 bases, with 5 bases of the junction left unmatched. The CDR3 coding sequence is TGTGCCAGCAGCTTTGCTGGGACAGCCTCTGGAAACACCATATATTTT. Translation gives CASSFAGTASGNTIYF.

The chain employs TRBV15 and TRBJ2-7, with TRBD1 matching over 8 bases. The J segment lost 6 bases and the V segment lost 5 bases, leaving 9 bases of the junction unmatched. The CDR3 loop spans 14 amino acids. Germline V gene sequence: CDR1 LNHNV, CDR2 YYDKDF (reference sequence). The CDR3 nucleotides read TGTGCCACCAGCGACAGGGGAAGGGGGCGCGAGCAGTACTTC. It specifies CATSDRGRGREQYF. The whole variable domain, filled in from reference TRBV15 and TRBJ2-7, reads DAMVIQNPRYQVTQFGKPVTLSCSQTLNHNVMYWYQQKSSQAPKLLFHYYDKDFNNEADTPDNFQSRRPNTSFCFLDIRSPGLGDTAMYLCATSDRGRGREQYFGPGTRLTVT.

In this sample, this clone turned up once. V is TRBV5-1 and J is TRBJ1-6, with D perhaps matching TRBD1 (5 bases). Trimming shortened V by 4 bases and J by 5 bases, and 16 bases separated the two germline ends. The germline CDR1 and CDR2 sequences are SGHRS and YFSETQ. The CDR3 runs to 16 residues. CDR3 DNA: TGCGCCAGCAGCCGGGGACCTTCGGAACATAATTCACCCCTCCACTTT. Amino acid sequence: CASSRGPSEHNSPLHF.

This clone was seen many times. V is TRBV5-1 and J is TRBJ1-4, with 9 bases lining up with TRBD1. CDR1 is SGHRS, CDR2 YFSETQ, per germline. The CDR3 length is 16 residues. J was trimmed by 4 bases and V by 4 bases; bases with no gene match: 8. The CDR3 region has the DNA TGCGCCAGCAGCGCCCGGACAGGGGAAGATAATGAAAAACTGTTTTTT. Amino acids: CASSARTGEDNEKLFF.

The CDR3 loop reads CASSLQQLTGELFF. CDR3 nucleotide sequence: TGTGCCAGCAGCTTACAACAGCTTACCGGGGAGCTGTTTTTT. The chain joins TRBV7-9 to TRBJ2-2, with no clear D. CDR1 SEHNR and CDR2 FQNEAQ come from the germline V gene (reference sequence). The CDR3 has 14 amino acids. V was shortened by 2 bases and J by 5 bases, with 9 bases between the two germline ends.

The chain is built from TRBV5-1 and TRBJ2-5, with a possible D match to TRBD1 (6 bases). The V and J ends lost 4 bases and 5 bases respectively, with 15 bases between them. The CDR3 totals 14 residues. Germline CDR1 SGHRS, CDR2 YFSETQ. CDR3 amino acids: CASSPTGPEETQYF. In DNA form, the CDR3 reads TGCGCCAGCAGCCCCACAGGGCCCGAGGAGACCCAGTACTTC.

The chain links TRBV2 to TRBJ2-1; TRBD2 matches 8 bases. The CDR3 contains 14 residues. The V and J ends lost 5 bases and 10 bases, in that order; junction bases with no gene match: 10. Germline V gene lookup returns CDR1 SNHLY and CDR2 FYNNEI. In nucleotides, the CDR3 is TGTGCCAGCAGTCTTAGCGGGATTCCCCGGGAGCAGTTCTTC. It codes for CASSLSGIPREQFF.

Concerning this clone: Other nucleotide sequences from this sample produce the same CDR3. V gene TRBV27 combines with J gene TRBJ2-1; 9 nucleotides line up with TRBD2. Looked up from germline, CDR1 is MNHEY and CDR2 is SMNVEV (reference sequence). The ends lost 3 bases at V and 7 bases at J; junction bases unmatched: 4. The CDR3 spans 14 residues. The chain's CDR3 is CASSLAGGPNEQFF. In DNA, the CDR3 is TGTGCCAGCAGTTTGGCGGGAGGGCCGAATGAGCAGTTCTTC.